Below are 28 T cell receptor beta chains sequenced from a single sample in a study of cytomegalovirus exposure and HLA in healthy donors. The PCR was carried out with 60 Vbeta primers and 13 Jbeta primers. TCRdb's copy holds only in-frame clones and misses some; the assay was immunoSEQ multiplex PCR. Among around 150,000 clones listed, around two thirds were seen once. Sequencing was done on a sample of PBMCs. These receptors came from a man in his fifties or sixties in good health and CMV-seronegative.

This chain connects TRBV9 to TRBJ2-5; tentatively, D is TRBD1 (6 bases). The CDR3 runs 15 residues. In germline, CDR1 is SGDLS, CDR2 YYNGEE. V shed 4 bases and J shed 5 bases, with 18 bases lying between them. CDR3 region: CASSSGQGRTETQYF. The CDR3 bases are TGTGCCAGCAGCTCCGGGCAGGGGCGCACGGAGACCCAGTACTTC. The complete variable domain, with remaining parts taken from reference TRBV9 and TRBJ2-5, reads DSGVTQTPKHLITATGQRVTLRCSPRSGDLSVYWYQQSLDQGLQFLIQYYNGEERAKGNILERFSAQQFPDLHSELNLSSLELGDSALYFCASSSGQGRTETQYFGPGTRLLVL.

The rearrangement links TRBV21-1 to TRBJ1-2; the D call TRBD1 from the table was never checked on the DNA. TRBV21-1 is a pseudogene segment. The CDR3 has 12 residues. This CDR3 is CASIGRVRGYTF. The CDR3 bases are TGTGCCAGCATAGGCAGGGTGAGGGGCTACACCTTC.

This sequence joins TRBV5-4 and TRBJ2-5; D possibly corresponds to TRBD1 (7 bases). The V gene's germline CDR1 is SGHNT and CDR2 YYREEE (reference sequence). V lost 0 bases to trimming and J lost 11 bases, with 20 bases between them. This CDR3 is built from 15 residues. CDR3: CASSLEWRGQVEQYF. The CDR3 DNA reads TGTGCCAGCAGCTTGGAATGGAGGGGGCAGGTTGAGCAGTACTTC. The full variable domain, its missing parts supplied by reference TRBV5-4 and TRBJ2-5, is ETGVTQSPTHLIKTRGQQVTLRCSSQSGHNTVSWYQQALGQGPQFIFQYYREEENGRGNFPPRFSGLQFPNYSSELNVNALELDDSALYLCASSLEWRGQVEQYFGPGTRLLVL.

The chain carries TRBV5-1 and TRBJ2-7; the match to TRBD2 covers 8 bases. Germline CDR1 SGHRS, CDR2 YFSETQ. This CDR3 comprises 17 residues. J was trimmed by 0 bases and V by 3 bases; bases with no gene match: 11. In DNA, the CDR3 is TGCGCCAGCAGCTGGGATCCGACTAGCGCGTTCTCCTACGAGCAGTACTTC. Its translation is CASSWDPTSAFSYEQYF.

The genes are TRBV5-4 and TRBJ1-1, with 10 positions matching TRBD1. The CDR3 spans 18 residues. The J segment lost 4 bases and the V segment lost 3 bases, leaving 15 bases of the junction unmatched. Germline V gives CDR1 SGHNT, CDR2 YYREEE (reference sequence). This CDR3 is CASSSRQGAVQRSTEAFF. CDR3 DNA: TGTGCCAGCAGCTCTAGACAGGGGGCAGTACAAAGGAGCACTGAAGCTTTCTTT.

This chain links TRBV7-2 with TRBJ1-2; D might be TRBD1 (6 bases). The CDR3 contains 13 residues. The V gene lost 5 bases and the J gene lost 8 bases, with 15 bases spanning the gap. The germline V gene has CDR1 SGHTA and CDR2 FQGNSA. For the CDR3, the DNA is TGTGCCAGCAGCCCCCGGACAGTAGGAGGCTACACCTTC. Its protein product is CASSPRTVGGYTF.

The chain joins TRBV7-9 to TRBJ2-7; TRBD1 aligns across 7 bases. Trimming removed 5 bases from V and 2 bases from J; junction bases left unmatched: 6. The CDR3 covers 14 residues. Germline V lookup: CDR1 SEHNR, CDR2 FQNEAQ (reference sequence). The CDR3 DNA reads TGTGCCAGCAGCGCACAGGGGTCCGCCTACGAGCAGTACTTC. Translation gives CASSAQGSAYEQYF.

The gene calls are TRBV5-1 and TRBJ2-7, with 8 nucleotides matching TRBD2. The V segment lost 2 bases and the J segment 4 bases; nucleotides outside the gene matches: 8. CDR3 length: 15 residues. Germline values: CDR1 SGHRS, CDR2 YFSETQ. For the CDR3, the DNA is TGCGCCAGCAGCTTAGTGGCGGGGGGTCAGTACGAGCAGTACTTC. Translating gives CASSLVAGGQYEQYF.

This clone came up a few times. The chain has TRBV5-6 and TRBJ1-3, with TRBD1 matching over 7 bases. This CDR3 spans 16 amino acids. The junction had 7 bases not matched to a gene; V was cut back by 4 bases and J by 0 bases. Germline lookup yields CDR1 SGHDT and CDR2 YYEEEE. The chain's CDR3 is CASSIGTADSGNTIYF. Written as DNA, the CDR3 is TGTGCCAGCAGCATAGGGACAGCCGACTCTGGAAACACCATATATTTT.

The genes are TRBV18 and TRBJ1-4, with 8 nucleotides matching TRBD1. The V gene's germline CDR1 is KGHSH and CDR2 LQKENI. The CDR3 is made up of 14 amino acids. J gave up 6 bases and V 3 bases, and 3 bases lay outside the gene matches. The CDR3 DNA is TGTGCCAGCTCACCCGGACAGGGATATGAAAAACTGTTTTTT. It translates to CASSPGQGYEKLFF.

The chain recombines TRBV19 with TRBJ2-7; 7 nucleotides match TRBD1. CDR1 and CDR2 from the germline V gene are LNHDA and SQIVND (reference sequence). The CDR3 contains 15 residues. Unmatched junction bases numbered 6, after V lost 4 bases and J lost 0 bases. CDR3 region: CASSTTGEPSYEQYF. DNA of the CDR3: TGTGCCAGTAGTACAACAGGGGAACCCTCCTACGAGCAGTACTTC.

This clone was counted only a few times. The V gene is TRBV7-2, the J gene TRBJ2-7; 9 nucleotides match TRBD1. The germline CDR1 and CDR2 sequences are SGHTA and FQGNSA. This CDR3 comprises 14 residues. J was trimmed by 2 bases and V by 5 bases; bases with no gene match: 4. This CDR3 reads CASSTGTGTYEQYF. The CDR3 DNA follows: TGTGCCAGCAGCACCGGGACAGGGACCTACGAGCAGTACTTC.

The gene calls are TRBV14 and TRBJ2-4; TRBD2 is a possible D gene (7 bases). The CDR3 runs to 18 residues. The germline V gene encodes CDR1 SGHDN and CDR2 FVKESK. V was clipped by 2 bases and J by 2 bases, with 19 bases between them. The CDR3 is CASSQPPWGGPTKNIQYF. For the CDR3, the DNA is TGTGCCAGCAGCCAACCCCCTTGGGGGGGGCCGACCAAAAACATTCAGTACTTC.

This clone was counted only a few times. V usage is TRBV6-1 and J usage is TRBJ1-1, with D possibly TRBD1 on 6 matching bases. V was cut by 10 bases and J by 0 bases, with 12 bases left in between. The CDR3 spans 13 residues. Germline V gene sequence: CDR1 MNHNS, CDR2 SASEGT. CDR3 sequence reads: CAILGAMNTEAFF. The CDR3 nucleotides are TGTGCCATTCTGGGGGCTATGAACACTGAAGCTTTCTTT.

The DNA of the CDR3 is TGTGCCAGCAGCTTAGGCCAGGCACAGGCGGTGTACGAGCAGTACTTC. Residues: CASSLGQAQAVYEQYF. The genes are TRBV14 and TRBJ2-7, with D perhaps TRBD1 (5 bases). Germline V gene lookup returns CDR1 SGHDN and CDR2 FVKESK. Trimming took 5 bases from V and 4 from J, leaving 21 bases between them. The CDR3 runs to 16 residues.

The chain combines TRBV5-1 with TRBJ1-1; the match to TRBD1 covers 9 bases. The germline gives CDR1 SGHRS, CDR2 YFSETQ. This CDR3 is 15 amino acids long. V dropped 1 base and J dropped 7; count of bases not matched to a gene: 8. The CDR3 sequence: CASSLMGQGILEAFF. The CDR3 bases are TGCGCCAGCAGCTTGATGGGACAGGGTATTCTTGAAGCTTTCTTT.

This chain links TRBV5-1 with TRBJ2-3; 10 nucleotides line up with TRBD2. CDR1 and CDR2 (germline): SGHRS, YFSETQ. With V trimmed by 2 bases and J by 6 bases, 9 bases remained unmatched. This CDR3 contains 16 residues. CDR3 DNA: TGCGCCAGCAGCTTACAAGCGGGGGGGCCAAAGGATACGCAGTATTTT. Residues: CASSLQAGGPKDTQYF.

The chain combines TRBV7-8 with TRBJ1-1; D unresolved. CDR1 is SGHVS and CDR2 is FQNEAQ in the germline V gene. The CDR3 has 13 amino acids. Trimming removed 1 base from V and 1 base from J, with 4 bases in between. The CDR3 bases are TGTGCCAGCAGCTTAGTTAGGAACACTGAAGCTTTCTTT. This sequence encodes CASSLVRNTEAFF.

This clone was seen only once. This rearrangement joins TRBV28 to TRBJ1-6, with TRBD1 as a possible D gene (5 bases). The CDR3 loop spans 15 amino acids. Germline CDR1 is MDHEN and CDR2 is SYDVKM. Deletions cut 5 bases from V and 8 bases from J, with 16 bases between. The CDR3 DNA is TGTGCCAGCAGTCCAAATCGGCGGGGGGATTCACCCCTCCACTTT. This codes for CASSPNRRGDSPLHF.

This clone was found a few times. The V call is TRBV18, the J call TRBJ1-1; 10 positions match TRBD1. Per the germline V gene, CDR1 is KGHSH and CDR2 is LQKENI. The CDR3 is made up of 17 amino acids. The trim removed 3 bases at V and 0 bases at J, leaving 7 bases unmatched. CDR3 nucleotides: TGTGCCAGCTCACCCGGTGGGACAGGGGCTGTGAACACTGAAGCTTTCTTT. Amino acids: CASSPGGTGAVNTEAFF.

Only a few counts were recorded for this clone. The V call is TRBV6-6, the J call TRBJ1-3; D gene ambiguous. CDR1 and CDR2 (germline): MNHNY, SVGAGI (reference sequence). The CDR3 covers 11 residues. V was shortened by 6 bases and J by 4 bases, with 4 bases between the two germline ends. CDR3 nucleotide sequence: TGTGCCAGCAGCCTCGGAAACACCATATATTTT. This codes for CASSLGNTIYF.

V is TRBV25-1 and J is TRBJ1-6; perhaps TRBD1 as D (5 bases). The germline V gene encodes CDR1 MGHDK and CDR2 SYGVNS. Trimming removed 6 bases from V and 9 bases from J, with 15 bases in between. CDR3 size: 14 residues. In DNA, the CDR3 is TGTGCCAGCAGCGCCTCTGGGGGGACTTCACCCCTCCACTTT. Its protein is CASSASGGTSPLHF.

The chain employs TRBV5-1 and TRBJ2-3, with 8 bases fitting TRBD2. In germline, CDR1 is SGHRS, CDR2 YFSETQ. This CDR3 has 15 residues. The trim removed 3 bases at V and 1 base at J, leaving 4 bases unmatched. CDR3 in DNA: TGCGCCAGCAGCTCGGGAGGGGGGGGCACAGATACGCAGTATTTT. It is translated as CASSSGGGGTDTQYF.

This clone was observed a few times. The gene calls are TRBV5-1 and TRBJ2-2; TRBD2 matches 11 bases. The V gene end was trimmed by 4 bases and the J gene end by 0 bases; junction bases not matched to a gene: 2. Germline V gene lookup returns CDR1 SGHRS and CDR2 YFSETQ. This CDR3 contains 16 residues. The DNA for the CDR3 is TGCGCCAGCAGCCAGACTAGCGGGACGAACACCGGGGAGCTGTTTTTT. This gives the protein CASSQTSGTNTGELFF.

The chain couples TRBV27 to TRBJ1-2; D remains ambiguous. Trimming stripped 2 bases from V and 0 bases from J, with 7 bases between. In germline, CDR1 is MNHEY, CDR2 SMNVEV (reference sequence). This CDR3 is 14 amino acids long. CDR3 residues: CASSLIGANYGYTF. Written as DNA, the CDR3 is TGTGCCAGCAGTTTAATAGGAGCTAACTATGGCTACACCTTC.

The rearrangement uses TRBV28 and TRBJ2-3; perhaps TRBD2 as D (6 bases). CDR3 size: 15 residues. Germline V gene sequence: CDR1 MDHEN, CDR2 SYDVKM. Trimming took off 5 bases at V and 5 bases at J, with 17 bases between the two ends. CDR3 DNA sequence: TGTGCCAGCAGTCCAGCGGGCCCGGAGGAAGATACGCAGTATTTT. Its translation: CASSPAGPEEDTQYF.

The chain uses TRBV11-3 and TRBJ1-5, with 9 nucleotides matching TRBD1. CDR1 and CDR2 from the germline V gene are SGHNT and YENEEA. CDR3 length: 18 residues. After removal of 2 bases from V and 3 bases from J, the junction contained 11 bases not matched to a gene. The CDR3 loop reads CASSLYSRTGANNQPQHF. CDR3 DNA: TGTGCCAGCAGCTTATATTCCAGGACAGGGGCCAACAATCAGCCCCAGCATTTT.

Regarding this clone: At one end the junction does not follow the germline gene, possibly because of a read error. The V call is TRBV23-1, the J call TRBJ2-7, with a possible D match to TRBD2 (6 bases). TRBV23-1 is known as an ORF, though its function is uncertain. The CDR3 loop spans 11 amino acids. The CDR3 here is CASSQSEAGHF. CDR3 coding DNA: TGCGCCAGCAGTCAATCGGAGGCGGGGCACTTC.